The rows below give T cell receptor beta chains drawn from one sample of a study of blood T cell repertoires in COVID-19. The assay was immunoSEQ multiplex PCR, and TCRdb's table has in-frame clones only and misses some. The sample includes 250,000 or so clones, under 90% of them seen just once. Sequenced input: peripheral blood. Source of these receptors: a woman aged 40 to 50 who had recovered from COVID-19. Each CDR3 is given with its conserved first and last residue. Each record gives: J gene, V gene, CDR3 length, CDR3 protein.

j_call: TRBJ2-6; v_call: TRBV4-1; cdr3_length: 18; cdr3_aa: CASSQGPQGAGGANVLTF
j_call: TRBJ2-5; v_call: TRBV29-1; cdr3_length: 15; cdr3_aa: CSVDSGTRGQETQYF
j_call: TRBJ1-3; v_call: TRBV28; cdr3_length: 16; cdr3_aa: CASTQIGQGSGNTIYF
j_call: TRBJ2-7; v_call: TRBV7-9; cdr3_length: 13; cdr3_aa: CASSLTAEGEQYF
j_call: TRBJ2-1; v_call: TRBV24-1; cdr3_length: 15; cdr3_aa: CATSDAGVRGNEQFF
j_call: TRBJ1-2; v_call: TRBV27; cdr3_length: 15; cdr3_aa: CASSPVGGTLYGYTF
j_call: TRBJ2-7; v_call: TRBV20-1; cdr3_length: 11; cdr3_aa: CSVARSDEQYF
j_call: TRBJ2-2; v_call: TRBV6-1; cdr3_length: 17; cdr3_aa: CASSEWSGGYNTGELFF
j_call: TRBJ1-3; v_call: TRBV6-5; cdr3_length: 15; cdr3_aa: CASRDRAFSGNTIYF
j_call: TRBJ2-5; v_call: TRBV9; cdr3_length: 16; cdr3_aa: CASSVGWSGVQETQYF
j_call: TRBJ2-4; v_call: TRBV21-1; cdr3_length: 13; cdr3_aa: CASPGRGGNIQYF
j_call: TRBJ2-5; v_call: TRBV30; cdr3_length: 13; cdr3_aa: CAWSVGDQETQYF
j_call: TRBJ2-1; v_call: TRBV29-1; cdr3_length: 14; cdr3_aa: CSASSGSSYNEQFF
j_call: TRBJ2-1; v_call: TRBV2; cdr3_length: 14; cdr3_aa: CASIGTGPYNEQFF
j_call: TRBJ2-3; v_call: TRBV5-1; cdr3_length: 16; cdr3_aa: CASSSGPGSSTDTQYF
j_call: TRBJ2-7; v_call: TRBV30; cdr3_length: 13; cdr3_aa: CAWSSGQGTEQYF